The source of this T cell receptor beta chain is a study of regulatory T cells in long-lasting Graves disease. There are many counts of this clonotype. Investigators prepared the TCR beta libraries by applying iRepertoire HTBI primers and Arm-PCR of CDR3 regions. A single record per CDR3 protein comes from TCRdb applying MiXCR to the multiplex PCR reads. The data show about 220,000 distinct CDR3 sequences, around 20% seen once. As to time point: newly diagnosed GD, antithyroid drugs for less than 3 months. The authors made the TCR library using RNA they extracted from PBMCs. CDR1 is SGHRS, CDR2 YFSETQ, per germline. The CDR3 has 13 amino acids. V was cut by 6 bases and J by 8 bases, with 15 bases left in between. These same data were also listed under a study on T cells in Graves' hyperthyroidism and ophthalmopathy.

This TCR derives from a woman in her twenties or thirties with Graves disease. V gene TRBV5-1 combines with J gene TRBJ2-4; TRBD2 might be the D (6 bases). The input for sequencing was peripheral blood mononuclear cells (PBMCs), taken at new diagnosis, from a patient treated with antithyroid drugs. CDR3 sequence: CASTLAIGDIQYF. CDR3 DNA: TGCGCCAGCACCCTAGCGATCGGGGACATTCAGTACTTC.